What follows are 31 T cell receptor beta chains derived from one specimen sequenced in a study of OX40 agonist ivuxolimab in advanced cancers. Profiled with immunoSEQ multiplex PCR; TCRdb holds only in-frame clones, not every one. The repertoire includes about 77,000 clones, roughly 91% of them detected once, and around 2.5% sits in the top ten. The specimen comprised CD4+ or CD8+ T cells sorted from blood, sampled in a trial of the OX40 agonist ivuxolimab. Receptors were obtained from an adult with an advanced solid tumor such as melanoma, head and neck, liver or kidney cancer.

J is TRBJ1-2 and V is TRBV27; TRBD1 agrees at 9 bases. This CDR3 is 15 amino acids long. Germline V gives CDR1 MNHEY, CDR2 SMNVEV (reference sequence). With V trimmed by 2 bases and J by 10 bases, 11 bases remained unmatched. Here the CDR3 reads CASSLDRGKERDYTF. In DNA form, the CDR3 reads TGTGCCAGCAGTTTAGACAGGGGGAAGGAGAGGGACTACACCTTC.

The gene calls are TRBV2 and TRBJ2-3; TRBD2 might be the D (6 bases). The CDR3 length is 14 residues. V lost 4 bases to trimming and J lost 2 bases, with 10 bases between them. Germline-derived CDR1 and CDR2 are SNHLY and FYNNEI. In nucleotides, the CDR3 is TGTGCCAGCAGTGTCGGGGACTCCACAGATACGCAGTATTTT. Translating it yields CASSVGDSTDTQYF.

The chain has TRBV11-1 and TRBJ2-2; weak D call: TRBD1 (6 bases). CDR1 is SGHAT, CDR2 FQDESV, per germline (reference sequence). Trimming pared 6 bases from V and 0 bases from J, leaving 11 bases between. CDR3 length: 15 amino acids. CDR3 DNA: TGTGCCAGCAGACCGGGACAACCGAACACCGGGGAGCTGTTTTTT. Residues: CASRPGQPNTGELFF.

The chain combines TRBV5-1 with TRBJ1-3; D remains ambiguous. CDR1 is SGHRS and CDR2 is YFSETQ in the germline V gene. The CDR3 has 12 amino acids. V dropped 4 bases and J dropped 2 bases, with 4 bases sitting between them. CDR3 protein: CASSLPGNTIYF. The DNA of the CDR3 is TGCGCCAGCAGCCTACCTGGAAACACCATATATTTT.

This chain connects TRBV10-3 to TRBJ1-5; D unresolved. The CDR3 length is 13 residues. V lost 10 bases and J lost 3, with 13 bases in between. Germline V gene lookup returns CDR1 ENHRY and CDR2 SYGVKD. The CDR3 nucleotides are TGTGCCACAAGGGTCAGCGCCAATCAGCCCCAGCATTTT. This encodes CATRVSANQPQHF.

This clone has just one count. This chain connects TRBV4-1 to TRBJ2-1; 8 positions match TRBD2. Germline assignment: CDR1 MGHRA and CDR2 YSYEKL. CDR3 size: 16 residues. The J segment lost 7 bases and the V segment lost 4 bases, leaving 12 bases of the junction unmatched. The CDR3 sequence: CASSPHGGAPKNEQFF. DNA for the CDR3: TGCGCCAGCAGCCCTCACGGGGGGGCCCCGAAGAATGAGCAGTTCTTC.

CDR3 bases: TGTGCCAGCAGCGTAGGCGGGAGGCTTGCCGGGGAGCTGTTTTTT. This encodes CASSVGGRLAGELFF. This rearrangement joins TRBV9 to TRBJ2-2; 8 positions agree with TRBD2. V was clipped by 0 bases and J by 6 bases; unmatched bases: 4. Germline values: CDR1 SGDLS, CDR2 YYNGEE. This CDR3 has 15 residues.

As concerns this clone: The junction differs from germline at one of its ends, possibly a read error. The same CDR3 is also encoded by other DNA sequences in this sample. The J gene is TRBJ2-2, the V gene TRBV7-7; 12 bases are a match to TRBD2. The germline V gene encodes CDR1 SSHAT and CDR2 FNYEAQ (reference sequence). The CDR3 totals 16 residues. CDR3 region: CASSSGLAGYTGELFF. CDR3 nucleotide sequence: TGTGCTAGCAGCTCTGGACTAGCGGGGTACACCGGGGAGCTGTTTTTT.

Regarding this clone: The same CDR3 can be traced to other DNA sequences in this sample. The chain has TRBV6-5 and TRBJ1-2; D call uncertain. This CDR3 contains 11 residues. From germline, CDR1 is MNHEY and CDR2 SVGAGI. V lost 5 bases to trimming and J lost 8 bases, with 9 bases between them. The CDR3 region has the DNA TGTGCCAGCAGTCCGGGCGCCGGCTACACCTTC. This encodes CASSPGAGYTF.

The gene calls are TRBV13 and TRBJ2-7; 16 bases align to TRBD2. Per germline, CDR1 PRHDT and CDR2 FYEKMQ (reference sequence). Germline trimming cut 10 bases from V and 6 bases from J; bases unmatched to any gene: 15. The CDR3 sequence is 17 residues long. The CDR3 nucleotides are TGTGCCACAGGACGTCAGGGACTAGCGGGGGGGCACGGCGAGCAGTACTTC. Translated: CATGRQGLAGGHGEQYF. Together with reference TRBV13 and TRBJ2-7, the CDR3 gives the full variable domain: AAGVIQSPRHLIKEKRETATLKCYPIPRHDTVYWYQQGPGQDPQFLISFYEKMQSDKGSIPDRFSAQQFSDYHSELNMSSLELGDSALYFCATGRQGLAGGHGEQYFGPGTRLTVT.

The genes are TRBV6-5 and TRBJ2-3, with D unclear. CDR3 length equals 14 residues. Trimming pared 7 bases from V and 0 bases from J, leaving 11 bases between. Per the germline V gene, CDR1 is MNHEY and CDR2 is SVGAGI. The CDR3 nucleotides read TGTGCCAGCAAGAACGGATTTAGCACAGATACGCAGTATTTT. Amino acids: CASKNGFSTDTQYF.

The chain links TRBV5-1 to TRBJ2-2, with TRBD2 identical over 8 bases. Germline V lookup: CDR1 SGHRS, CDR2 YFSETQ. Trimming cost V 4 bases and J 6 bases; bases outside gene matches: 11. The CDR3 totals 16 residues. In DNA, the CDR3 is TGCGCCAGCAGCCATAGCGGGGCCCTCGTGGCCGGGGAGCTGTTTTTT. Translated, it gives CASSHSGALVAGELFF.

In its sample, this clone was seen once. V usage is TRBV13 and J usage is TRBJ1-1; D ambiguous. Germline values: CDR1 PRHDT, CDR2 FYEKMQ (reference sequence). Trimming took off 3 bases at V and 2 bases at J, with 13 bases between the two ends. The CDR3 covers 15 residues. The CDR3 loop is CASSFRLGLNTEAFF. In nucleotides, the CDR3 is TGTGCCAGCAGCTTTCGATTGGGTCTTAACACTGAAGCTTTCTTT.

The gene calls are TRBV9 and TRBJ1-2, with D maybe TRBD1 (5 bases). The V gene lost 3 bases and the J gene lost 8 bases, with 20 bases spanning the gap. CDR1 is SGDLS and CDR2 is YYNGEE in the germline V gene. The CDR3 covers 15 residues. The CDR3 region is CASSASSRAQGGYTF. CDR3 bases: TGTGCCAGCAGCGCCAGCTCCAGGGCTCAAGGAGGCTACACCTTC. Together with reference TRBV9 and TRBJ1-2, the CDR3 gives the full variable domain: DSGVTQTPKHLITATGQRVTLRCSPRSGDLSVYWYQQSLDQGLQFLIQYYNGEERAKGNILERFSAQQFPDLHSELNLSSLELGDSALYFCASSASSRAQGGYTFGSGTRLTVV.

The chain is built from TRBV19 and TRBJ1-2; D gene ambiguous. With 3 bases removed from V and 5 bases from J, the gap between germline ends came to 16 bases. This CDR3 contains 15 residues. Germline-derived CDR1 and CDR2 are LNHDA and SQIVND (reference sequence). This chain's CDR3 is CASSIGSMALYGYTF. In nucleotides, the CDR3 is TGTGCCAGTAGTATCGGTAGCATGGCCCTTTATGGCTACACCTTC.

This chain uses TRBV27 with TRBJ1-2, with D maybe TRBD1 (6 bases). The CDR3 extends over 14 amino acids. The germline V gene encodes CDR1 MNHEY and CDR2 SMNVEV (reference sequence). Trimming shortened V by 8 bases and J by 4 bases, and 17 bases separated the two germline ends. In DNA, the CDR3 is TGTGCCAGCGGTAAAACAGGGAACAGCTATGGCTACACCTTC. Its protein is CASGKTGNSYGYTF.

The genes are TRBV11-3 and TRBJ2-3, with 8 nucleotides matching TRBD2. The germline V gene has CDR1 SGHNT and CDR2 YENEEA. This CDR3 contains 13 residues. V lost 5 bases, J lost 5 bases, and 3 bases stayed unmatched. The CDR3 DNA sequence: TGTGCCAGCAGCCTCGGGACTAGAGATACGCAGTATTTT. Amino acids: CASSLGTRDTQYF.

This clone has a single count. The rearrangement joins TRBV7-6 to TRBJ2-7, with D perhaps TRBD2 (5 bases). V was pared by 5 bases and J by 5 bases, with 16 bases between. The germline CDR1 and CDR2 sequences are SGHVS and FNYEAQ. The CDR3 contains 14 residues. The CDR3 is CASSPSGENHEQYF. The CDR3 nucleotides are TGTGCCAGCAGCCCCTCTGGGGAGAACCACGAGCAGTACTTC.

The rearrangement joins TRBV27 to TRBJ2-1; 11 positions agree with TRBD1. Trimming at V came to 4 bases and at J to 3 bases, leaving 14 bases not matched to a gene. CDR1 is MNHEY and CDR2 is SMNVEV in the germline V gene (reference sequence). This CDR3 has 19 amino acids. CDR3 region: CASSSYGTGGGLFYNEQFF. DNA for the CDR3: TGTGCCAGCAGTTCATACGGGACAGGGGGTGGGCTGTTCTACAATGAGCAGTTCTTC.

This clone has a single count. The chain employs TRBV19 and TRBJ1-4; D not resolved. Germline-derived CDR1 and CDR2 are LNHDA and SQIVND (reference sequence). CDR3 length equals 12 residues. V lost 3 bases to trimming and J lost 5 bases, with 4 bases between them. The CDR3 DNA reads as TGTGCCAGTAGTATCCAGAATGAAAAACTGTTTTTT. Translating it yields CASSIQNEKLFF.

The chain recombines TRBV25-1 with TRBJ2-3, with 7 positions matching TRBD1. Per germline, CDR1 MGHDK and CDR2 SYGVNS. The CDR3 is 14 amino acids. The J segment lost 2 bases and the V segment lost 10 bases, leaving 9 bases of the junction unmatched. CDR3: CAIGSGTDTDTQYF. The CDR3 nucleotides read TGTGCCATAGGGTCCGGGACAGACACAGATACGCAGTATTTT.

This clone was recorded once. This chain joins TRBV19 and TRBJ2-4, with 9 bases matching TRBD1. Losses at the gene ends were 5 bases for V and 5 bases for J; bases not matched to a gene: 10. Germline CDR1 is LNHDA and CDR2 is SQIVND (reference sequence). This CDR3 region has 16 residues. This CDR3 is CASSPLGQGSQNIQYF. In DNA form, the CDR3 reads TGTGCCAGTAGTCCCCTGGGACAGGGCTCCCAAAACATTCAGTACTTC.

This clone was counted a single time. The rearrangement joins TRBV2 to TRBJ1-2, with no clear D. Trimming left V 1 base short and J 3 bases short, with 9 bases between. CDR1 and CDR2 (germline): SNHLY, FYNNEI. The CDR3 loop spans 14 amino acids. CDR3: CASSEGWADYGYTF. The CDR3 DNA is TGTGCCAGCAGTGAAGGATGGGCCGACTATGGCTACACCTTC.

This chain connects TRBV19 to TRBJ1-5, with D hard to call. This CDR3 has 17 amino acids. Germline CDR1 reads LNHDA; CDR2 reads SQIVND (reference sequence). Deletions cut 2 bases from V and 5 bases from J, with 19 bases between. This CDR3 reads CASSIIQPVHTDQPQHF. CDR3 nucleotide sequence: TGTGCCAGTAGTATAATACAGCCAGTCCATACCGATCAGCCCCAGCATTTT.

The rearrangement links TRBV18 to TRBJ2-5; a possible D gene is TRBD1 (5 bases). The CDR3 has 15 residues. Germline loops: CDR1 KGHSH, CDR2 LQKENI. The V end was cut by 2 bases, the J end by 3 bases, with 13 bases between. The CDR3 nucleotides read TGTGCCAGCTCACCAGAGGCAGGGCTGGAAGAGACCCAGTACTTC. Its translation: CASSPEAGLEETQYF.

As DNA, the CDR3 is TGTGCCAGCAGTTTATGGCGGGAGGGCGGGGAGCAGTACTTC. It specifies CASSLWREGGEQYF. This chain uses TRBV28 with TRBJ2-7; 9 positions agree with TRBD2. The junction had 4 bases not matched to a gene; V was cut back by 0 bases and J by 7 bases. Germline V gene sequence: CDR1 MDHEN, CDR2 SYDVKM. This CDR3 has 14 residues.

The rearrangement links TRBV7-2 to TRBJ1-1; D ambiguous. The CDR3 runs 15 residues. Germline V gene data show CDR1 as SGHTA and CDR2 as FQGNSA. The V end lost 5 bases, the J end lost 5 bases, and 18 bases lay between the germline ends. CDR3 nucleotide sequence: TGTGCCAGCAGCGCCCGCGGCGGTGTTGGGACTGAAGCTTTCTTT. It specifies CASSARGGVGTEAFF.

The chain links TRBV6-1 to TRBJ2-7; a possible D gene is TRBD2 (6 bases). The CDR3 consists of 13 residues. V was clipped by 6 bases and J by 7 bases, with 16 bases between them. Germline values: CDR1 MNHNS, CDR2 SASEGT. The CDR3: CASSPSATGEQYF. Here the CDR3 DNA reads TGTGCCAGCAGCCCTAGCGCTACCGGTGAGCAGTACTTC.

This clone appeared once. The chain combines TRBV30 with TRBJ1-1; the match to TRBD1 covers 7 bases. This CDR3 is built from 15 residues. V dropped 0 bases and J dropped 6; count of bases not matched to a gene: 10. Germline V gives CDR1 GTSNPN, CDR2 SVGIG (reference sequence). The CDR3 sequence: CAWSVEGNRGAEAFF. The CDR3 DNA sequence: TGTGCCTGGAGTGTAGAGGGCAACAGGGGCGCTGAAGCTTTCTTT.

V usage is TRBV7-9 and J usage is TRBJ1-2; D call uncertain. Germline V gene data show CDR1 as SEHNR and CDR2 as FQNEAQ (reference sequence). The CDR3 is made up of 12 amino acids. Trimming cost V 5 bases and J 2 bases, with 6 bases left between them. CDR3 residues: CASSQINYGYTF. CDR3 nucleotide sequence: TGTGCCAGCAGCCAAATAAACTATGGCTACACCTTC.

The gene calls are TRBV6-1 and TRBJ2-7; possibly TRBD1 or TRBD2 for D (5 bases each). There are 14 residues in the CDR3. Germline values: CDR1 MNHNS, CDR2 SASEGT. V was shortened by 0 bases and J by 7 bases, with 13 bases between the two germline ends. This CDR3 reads CASSEALGAVEQYF. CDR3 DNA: TGTGCCAGCAGTGAAGCCCTCGGGGCGGTAGAGCAGTACTTC.